In this sample, the clone carrying this TCR beta chain turned up many times. Its cognate antigen is unknown. This CDR3 spans 17 amino acids. With 3 bases clipped from V and 0 bases from J, the junction kept 10 bases outside the gene matches. Germline-derived CDR1 and CDR2 are SGHRS and YFSETQ. These data come from a study of neurological immune-mediated disorders. Study findings and constraints: Phylogenetic analysis grouped 18 of 34 multiple sclerosis patients' repertoires together, suggesting a possible repertoire signature.

Synthesis of cDNA was accomplished via 5'RACE employing 10-nucleotide random UMIs. MiXCR was run by TCRdb on the 5' RACE reads, yielding one entry per CDR3 protein. In the table there are approximately 89,000 distinct CDR3 sequences, around 4.5% of which are singletons. Time point meaning: longitudinal time-point 3. The TCR originated in an older woman with multiple sclerosis. The sequencing input was PBMCs. The V and J genes are TRBV5-1 and TRBJ2-7; 9 bases are a match to TRBD1. The CDR3 loop is CASSSIQGATVSYEQYF. The CDR3 bases are TGCGCCAGCAGCTCAATACAGGGGGCCACCGTCTCCTACGAGCAGTACTTC.